These T cell receptor beta chains were read from a single sample in a study of blood T cell repertoires in COVID-19. Method: immunoSEQ multiplex PCR; TCRdb's copy keeps in-frame clones and lacks some. Of 230,000 or so clones listed, approximately 92% were seen once; the top ten hold around 4.6%. The sample taken for sequencing was peripheral blood. Every receptor here comes from a woman in her thirties or forties who had recovered from COVID-19. Each CDR3 is given with its conserved first and last residue.

length | V | CDR3
17 | TRBV19 | CASSSRWLGPTSWEQFF
13 | TRBV2 | CASRGTEDSPLHF
16 | TRBV5-1 | CASSLGQGGSQETQYF
15 | TRBV6-7 | CASSGTSGPYNEQFF
20 | TRBV3-1/TRBV3-2 | CASSPNRGISGGPGTGELFF
13 | TRBV7-2 | CASSLEFFSPLHF
17 | TRBV4-3 | CASSQDWSSLGDNEQFF
13 | TRBV18 | CASSPGRRDTQYF
14 | TRBV30 | CAWSVSAGGVTQYF
15 | TRBV9 | CASSDGGESSYEQYF
13 | TRBV14 | CASSKSQGTEAFF
16 | TRBV11-3 | CASSLDRPRGTDTIYF
14 | TRBV7-2 | CASSLVGSGGAQYF
12 | TRBV6-5 | CASSSRHTEAFF
15 | TRBV11-2 | CASSYSGSSTDTQYF
15 | TRBV19 | CASSSQTSSYNEQFF
14 | TRBV5-1 | CASSGGQGLYEQYF
16 | TRBV28 | CASTDRAGGPLHEQYF
12 | TRBV29-1 | CSVGTGPDTQYF
14 | TRBV9 | CASSVGLAVETQYF
11 | TRBV12-3/TRBV12-4 | CASSLAFEQFF
13 | TRBV10-3 | CAISGTGSTEAFF
15 | TRBV10-3 | CAIRGHPTEQETQYF
17 | TRBV6-2/TRBV6-3 | CASSYKLAGRGTDTQYF
14 | TRBV28 | CAIKDTQANYGYTF
12 | TRBV27 | CASSFYGAEAFF
18 | TRBV19 | CASSLTGTSSGQANVLTF
13 | TRBV24-1 | CATSATGANVLTF
14 | TRBV3-1/TRBV3-2 | CASSQVTANYGYTF
12 | TRBV30 | CAWIGANYGYTF
15 | TRBV28 | CASSGRDRGTDTQYF
14 | TRBV27 | CASSSHRGTGELFF
15 | TRBV3-1/TRBV3-2 | CASSLRAGGTGELFF
15 | TRBV30 | CAWSVERGGTDTQYF
12 | TRBV18 | CASSQGNTEAFF
16 | TRBV6-5 | CASSYSTGGASTEAFF
11 | TRBV6-5 | CASRSVETQYF
17 | TRBV7-2 | CASSLESIGQASDTQYF
16 | TRBV11-2 | CASSLRVAGEIETQYF
15 | TRBV15 | CATSRNRDPNTEAFF
13 | TRBV20-1 | CSASFQGPDTQYF
17 | TRBV19 | CASSSSRGGREYNEQFF
13 | TRBV18 | CASSPGQGGGYTF
15 | TRBV5-4 | CASRDLAGTHNEQFF
13 | TRBV5-4 | CASSLRESGELFF
13 | TRBV29-1 | CSVDGTRRETQYF
15 | TRBV6-5 | CASSYRPGGGDGYTF
17 | TRBV24-1 | CATSALPSGPGFGELFF
14 | TRBV7-9 | CASIPGQPTGELFF
13 | TRBV2 | CASLQETGGEAFF
14 | TRBV15 | CATSRGQGHQPQHF
15 | TRBV9 | CASSVETGLNEKLFF
14 | TRBV27 | CASSLGGITDTQYF
17 | TRBV27 | CASSLLDWGDAKNIQYF
13 | TRBV29-1 | CSVHTSGLETQYF
19 | TRBV2 | CASSDLGQGADSGANVLTF